Listed below are T cell receptor beta chains from one sample, sequenced in a study of neurological immune-mediated disorders. TCRdb fed the 5' RACE reads into MiXCR, producing one record per CDR3 protein. The table lists tens of thousands of distinct CDR3 sequences, less than 25% of them singletons. Material: PBMCs. These receptors all come from a man in his sixties with HTLV-1-associated myelopathy (HAM/TSP). Both conserved end residues are part of each CDR3. The order of the fields is D gene, V gene, CDR3 protein. D genes are given only for firm matches.

>TRBD1|TRBV5-1
CASSATGDGANVLTF
>-|TRBV5-1
CASRGAGSTDTQYF
>TRBD2|TRBV27
CASSLAGAHNEQFF
>TRBD2|TRBV24-1
CATSDWRGTNTGELFF
>TRBD2|TRBV20-1
CSAGRAGGPNEQFF
>-|TRBV6-5
CASSYSGGRALSQGGDEQFF
>-|TRBV3-1
CASSQGPTLTVYEQYF
>-|TRBV29-1
CSVEGIQPGDTQYF
>-|TRBV14
CASSQRRALNTEAFF
>-|TRBV5-1
CASSLEAVTGELFF
>TRBD1|TRBV7-6
CASSLTGQGVMGNTIYF
>-|TRBV12-3/TRBV12-4
CASSFQPENNEQFF
>TRBD1|TRBV5-6
CASSRQGTDTQYF
>TRBD1|TRBV29-1
CSVETGTGLVTDTQYF
>-|TRBV20-1
CSAQDSLGMETQYF
>-|TRBV12-3/TRBV12-4
CASSLGTQGTLHF
>-|TRBV12-3/TRBV12-4
CASSPTGGHSPLHF
>TRBD2|TRBV12-3/TRBV12-4
CASSRGGGPYTGELFF
>-|TRBV20-1
CSARRATSGELFF
>-|TRBV5-1
CASSQWGSAGDTYNEQFF
>-|TRBV16
CASSQSAGRAKNIQYF
>-|TRBV28
CASSFFQGGYEQYF
>-|TRBV29-1
CSVGARLLEDTQYF
>-|TRBV28
CASSLVMLRGYTF
>-|TRBV7-6
CASSLGQETQYF
>-|TRBV12-3/TRBV12-4
CASSSSSSPLHF
>-|TRBV10-2
CASSLQGGSYEQYF
>TRBD1|TRBV29-1
CSVVSGTGGEQYF
>-|TRBV6-6
CASSRGRDTEAFF
>TRBD2|TRBV24-1
CATSDPGLVQPYEQYF
>-|TRBV2
CASSTGRDTEAFF
>TRBD1|TRBV5-6
CASSRRGQVQETQYF
>-|TRBV20-1
CSASRTRKGEQYF
>TRBD2|TRBV5-6
CASSWGLALNEQFF
>-|TRBV27
CASSLVDHGELFF
>TRBD1|TRBV5-1
CASSVDRDEQYF
>TRBD2|TRBV28
CASTKRASGRIYNEQFF
>TRBD2|TRBV20-1
CSADRLAGGMETQYF
>-|TRBV7-3
CASSSGGEAFF
>-|TRBV7-2
CASSPRGGNQETQYF
>-|TRBV5-1
CASSQRQDGTGELFF
>TRBD2|TRBV7-3
CASSLGRGVDIRNEQFF
>-|TRBV20-1
CSARVYDEKLFF
>TRBD1|TRBV5-1
CASSLVSQGQAYGYTF
>TRBD2|TRBV28
CASSPEGLAGYTGELFF
>TRBD1|TRBV29-1
CSVRDRGSSEQYF
>-|TRBV11-1
CASSPRSFNPHEQYF
>-|TRBV19
CASSPRGGGGQETQYF
>-|TRBV30
CAWDRGTEAFF
>-|TRBV6-1
CASRDSNQPQHF
>-|TRBV11-2
CASTREGTEAFF
>-|TRBV20-1
CSASKGLDYNEQFF